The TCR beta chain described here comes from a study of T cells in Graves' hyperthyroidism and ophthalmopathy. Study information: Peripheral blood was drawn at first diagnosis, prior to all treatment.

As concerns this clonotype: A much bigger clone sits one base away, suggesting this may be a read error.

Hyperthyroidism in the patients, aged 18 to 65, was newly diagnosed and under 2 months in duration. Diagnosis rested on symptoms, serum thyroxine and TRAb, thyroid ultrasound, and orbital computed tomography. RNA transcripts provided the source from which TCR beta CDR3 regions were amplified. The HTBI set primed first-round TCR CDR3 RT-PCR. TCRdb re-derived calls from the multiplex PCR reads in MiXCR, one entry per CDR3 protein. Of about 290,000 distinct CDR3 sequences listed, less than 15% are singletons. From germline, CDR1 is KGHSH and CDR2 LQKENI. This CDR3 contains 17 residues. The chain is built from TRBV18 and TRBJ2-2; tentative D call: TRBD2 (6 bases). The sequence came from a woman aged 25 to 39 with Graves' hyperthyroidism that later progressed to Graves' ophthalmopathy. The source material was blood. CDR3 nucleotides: TGTGCCAGCCCACCAGTGCGGGGACGGCCGAACACCGGGGAGCTGTTTTTT. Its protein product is CASPPVRGRPNTGELFF.